This T cell receptor beta chain was identified in a study of blood T cell repertoires in COVID-19 (dated by TCRdb to about 2020). Looking at the study overall: Samples from collaborators originated in the United States, Italy and Spain and spanned both the acute and convalescent phases of COVID-19. The prospective study material was composed of cDNA or gDNA derived from T cells, B-cell-depleted T cells, or PBMCs. The dataset comprised deeply sampled blood TCRbeta repertoires from subjects exposed to, actively infected with, or recovered from COVID-19. Sample metadata almost always included a de-identified subject ID, COVID-19 status, age in years and sex. Where HLA class I and class II types were available, the types were taken from metadata supplied by the sample provider, not from assay-based typing. The repertoires were released in a freely available public database intended as a resource for research on the immune response to SARS-CoV-2. The samples were drawn from the first 160 participants of the ongoing ImmuneRACE study and from about 1,200 subjects provided by 6 global collaborators. What the authors observed across the whole study: The amount of clinical and demographic metadata varied by source and participant and was provided uncurated.

In Seattle, one collaborating source enrolled patients while the infection was active and tracked those patients longitudinally over the course of disease. Collaborating institutions collected whole blood in K2EDTA tubes following their own protocols. For TCRbeta analysis, collaborators shipped samples in one of three forms: frozen whole blood, isolated PBMCs, or DNA extracted from either of those sample types. Via the germline V gene, CDR1 is MDHEN and CDR2 SYDVKM. The CDR3 starts with the cysteine, ends with the phenylalanine, and has 16 residues. Of all the DNA, just the CDR3 is kept, 48 bases in frame from base 1. The junction carries 13 bases between V and J, which are trimmed by 7 bases and 0 bases respectively. TCRbeta CDR3 regions were amplified from genomic DNA by means of the immunoSEQ Assay, a bias-controlled multiplex PCR. Regarding the original processing steps: The number of nucleated cells in each sample was estimated from the amplification of reference gene primers within the assay. To quantify the absolute abundance of each unique TCRbeta CDR3 rearrangement, sequence reads were collapsed and filtered. For each sample, productive Simpson clonality was calculated as the square root of Simpson's diversity index over productive rearrangements. TCRdb took this table from immuneACCESS and kept in-frame rearrangements with V and J called. Such tables lack part of the clones; where checked against another copy, unresolved V genes explain under half of the gap, and the rest is unexplained. The V and J calls and clone size are taken from that table; D and trimming were inferred from the DNA. In this sample the table shows around 35,000 clones, 65% to 85% of which occur a single time. Of the sample, approximately 3.4% is held by the ten largest clones.

A note on this clone: This receptor's antigen is unknown. No base-level quality is on record; no much larger clone is a single base apart.

The V and J segments used are TRBV28 and TRBJ1-6; the D gene is not confidently resolved. Input material: peripheral blood. The clonotype originates from a man in his 70s with COVID-19, enrolled during active disease. CDR3 region: CASTRLQSSYNSPLHF. The sequenced DNA is TGTGCCAGCACCCGACTTCAGAGCTCCTATAATTCACCCCTCCACTTT.